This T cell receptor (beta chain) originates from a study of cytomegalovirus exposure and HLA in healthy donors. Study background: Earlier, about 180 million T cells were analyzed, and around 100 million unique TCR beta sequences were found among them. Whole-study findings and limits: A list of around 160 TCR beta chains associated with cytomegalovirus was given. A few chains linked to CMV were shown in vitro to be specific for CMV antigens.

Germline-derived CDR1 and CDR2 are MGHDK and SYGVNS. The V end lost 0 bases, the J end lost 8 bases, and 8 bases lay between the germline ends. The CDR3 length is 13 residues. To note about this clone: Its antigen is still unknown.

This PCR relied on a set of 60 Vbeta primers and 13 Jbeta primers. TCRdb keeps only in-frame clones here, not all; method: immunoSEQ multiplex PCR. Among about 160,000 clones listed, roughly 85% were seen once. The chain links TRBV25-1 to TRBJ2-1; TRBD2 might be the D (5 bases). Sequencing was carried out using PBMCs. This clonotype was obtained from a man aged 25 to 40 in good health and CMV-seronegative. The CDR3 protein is CASSEYWGDEQFF. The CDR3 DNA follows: TGTGCCAGCAGTGAATACTGGGGAGATGAGCAGTTCTTC.